Included here is one T cell receptor beta chain sequence, with context. With a much larger clone just one base away, this may be a read error. This CDR3 is missing its conserved last phenylalanine or tryptophan, likely due to a read error. This CDR3 spans 13 amino acids. Germline CDR1 and CDR2: MNHNS and SASEGT. V gave up 4 bases and J gave up 7 bases; unmatched junction bases: 4. This sample is drawn from a study of tumor and adjacent non-tumor tissue in lung cancer. Whole-study context: Histology: 12 adenocarcinoma, a couple of squamous cell carcinoma, 1 small cell lung cancer.

The library came from three nested PCR rounds adapted from ARM-PCR protocols. Each CDR3 protein is one row after TCRdb ran MiXCR on the multiplex PCR reads. The sample contains about 200,000 distinct CDR3 sequences, 70% to 75% of which appear only once. No cell sorting was done before RNA was extracted from the tissue. Between August and November 2014, newly diagnosed, chemotherapy-naive lung cancer patients underwent thoracic surgery in China. The receptor comes from a man aged 55 to 70 with non-small cell lung cancer. Sequencing was carried out using lung tumor tissue. This sequence joins TRBV6-1 and TRBJ2-1; 7 bases are a match to TRBD1. The CDR3 nucleotides are TGTGCCAGCAGTGTTCAGGGGGTAAATGAGCAGTTCCTC. Its protein is CASSVQGVNEQFL.